Each of the 27 T cell receptor beta chains below was sequenced from the same sample in a study of shared clonotypes between healthy human individuals. Libraries were prepared by immunoSEQ multiplex PCR; TCRdb keeps only in-frame clonotypes and omits some of them. The sample lists about half a million clones, roughly three quarters occurring once. Sequences were obtained from PBMCs. Receptor source: a woman aged 40 to 50 in good health. Some clones in this sample may be carry-over from other donors' samples.

V gene TRBV5-4 combines with J gene TRBJ2-2, with D maybe TRBD1 (6 bases). Trimming removed 3 bases at V and 1 base at J, with 10 bases between. The CDR3 spans 15 residues. Per the germline V gene, CDR1 is SGHNT and CDR2 is YYREEE (reference sequence). CDR3 sequence reads: CASSSRTENTGELFF. CDR3 nucleotide sequence: TGTGCCAGCAGCTCACGGACAGAGAACACCGGGGAGCTGTTTTTT.

CDR3 residues: CARSQIRLAGSTPYEQYF. The CDR3 DNA follows: TGTGCCAGAAGCCAGATCAGACTAGCGGGATCAACCCCCTACGAGCAGTACTTC. The chain carries TRBV5-3 and TRBJ2-7; 11 bases align to TRBD2. TRBV5-3 is designated an ORF whose function remains uncertain. This CDR3 has 18 amino acids. J lost 2 bases, V lost 4 bases, and 14 bases had no gene match.

About this clone: At one end the junction does not follow the germline gene, possibly because of a read error. This rearrangement joins TRBV30 to TRBJ1-5; D unresolved. CDR1 is GTSNPN, CDR2 SVGIG, per germline (reference sequence). The CDR3 consists of 13 residues. In DNA form, the CDR3 reads TGTGCCCGGAGCTCCGGACCTATCACGCCCCAGCATTTT. The encoded protein is CARSSGPITPQHF.

The V call is TRBV25-1, the J call TRBJ2-2; D is undetermined. V was cut by 3 bases and J by 6 bases, with 5 bases left in between. CDR3 length: 12 residues. CDR1 and CDR2 (germline): MGHDK, SYGVNS. The CDR3 DNA reads as TGTGCCAGCAGTGACCTCCCCGGGGAGCTGTTTTTT. Protein sequence: CASSDLPGELFF.

A note on this clone: A far larger clone is a single base away, which makes a read error likely. The V call is TRBV4-1, the J call TRBJ2-5, with D possibly being TRBD2 (5 bases). Germline CDR1 is MGHRA and CDR2 is YSYEKL. The CDR3 totals 14 residues. CDR3 region: CANSQDLAGETQYF. In nucleotides, the CDR3 is TGCGCCAACAGCCAAGATCTGGCGGGAGAGACCCAGTACTTC.

This clone occurred a few times. A much larger clonotype is one base distant, so this may be a read error. CDR3 coding DNA: TGCGCCAGCAGCCAAGATTTCCAGTCCTACGAGCAGTACTTC. Its protein product is CASSQDFQSYEQYF. The chain couples TRBV4-1 to TRBJ2-7; D call uncertain. Germline V lookup: CDR1 MGHRA, CDR2 YSYEKL. CDR3 length: 14 amino acids. The V end lost 0 bases, the J end lost 1 base, and 7 bases lay between the germline ends.

The sample holds many counts of this clone. One junction end does not reproduce the germline sequence, and a read error may be involved. The same CDR3 also results from other DNA sequences found in this sample. The genes are TRBV30 and TRBJ2-2, with 8 positions matching TRBD2. The germline V gene encodes CDR1 GTSNPN and CDR2 SVGIG (reference sequence). CDR3 length: 20 amino acids. CDR3 loop: CAWTMRGKLAEPLNTGELFF. The CDR3 nucleotides are TGTGCCTGGACCATGCGGGGGAAACTAGCGGAGCCGCTGAACACAGGGGAGCTGTTTTTT.

V and J are TRBV18 and TRBJ2-5; 10 nucleotides line up with TRBD1. Germline lookup yields CDR1 KGHSH and CDR2 LQKENI. This CDR3 is built from 13 residues. The V gene end was trimmed by 3 bases and the J gene end by 9 bases; junction bases not matched to a gene: 4. The CDR3 here is CASSPGDRGPQYF. Here the CDR3 DNA reads TGTGCCAGCTCACCCGGGGACAGGGGTCCCCAGTACTTC.

V usage is TRBV4-1 and J usage is TRBJ1-1, with D hard to call. The germline V and J ends were trimmed by 4 bases and 0 bases, with 9 bases remaining between them. Per the germline V gene, CDR1 is MGHRA and CDR2 is YSYEKL. CDR3 size: 14 residues. CDR3 coding DNA: TGCGCCAGCAGCCTTCAATACCTGAACACTGAAGCTTTCTTT. This codes for CASSLQYLNTEAFF.

The chain links TRBV5-1 to TRBJ2-1, with D perhaps being TRBD1 or TRBD2 (5 bases each). Germline lookup yields CDR1 SGHRS and CDR2 YFSETQ. The CDR3 length is 14 residues. V was cut by 4 bases and J by 6 bases, with 14 bases left in between. The CDR3, as DNA: TGCGCCAGCAGCCCGGGACGACGGGGCAATGAGCAGTTCTTC. Translation: CASSPGRRGNEQFF.

V and J are TRBV27 and TRBJ1-2; 7 positions agree with TRBD1. CDR1 and CDR2 (germline): MNHEY, SMNVEV (reference sequence). The CDR3 has 13 amino acids. CDR3 bases: TGTGCTTCGCCAGGGGGTTTCAACTATGGCTACACCTTC. It codes for CASPGGFNYGYTF.

The CDR3 is CASSPGSGTDTDTQYF. The CDR3 bases are TGCGCCAGCAGCCCCGGCTCCGGGACAGACACAGATACGCAGTATTTT. The chain combines TRBV10-1 with TRBJ2-3; 7 bases are a match to TRBD1. CDR1 and CDR2 from the germline V gene are WNHNN and SYGVQD (reference sequence). The V and J ends lost 6 bases and 2 bases, in that order; junction bases with no gene match: 11. The CDR3 runs to 16 residues.

This chain links TRBV10-2 with TRBJ2-2; 9 bases align to TRBD2. Germline V lookup: CDR1 WSHSY, CDR2 SAAADI. J gave up 3 bases and V 4 bases, and 0 bases lay outside the gene matches. This CDR3 has 14 amino acids. CDR3 protein: CASSVAGDTGELFF. Here the CDR3 DNA reads TGCGCCAGCAGTGTAGCGGGAGACACCGGGGAGCTGTTTTTT.

Comment on this clone: Since no conserved phenylalanine or tryptophan closes the CDR3, a read error is the likely cause. The chain employs TRBV2 and TRBJ2-7, with a possible D match to TRBD2 (6 bases). From germline, CDR1 is SNHLY and CDR2 FYNNEI. This CDR3 contains 13 residues. The CDR3 protein is CATRLEVSHEQYL. The CDR3 region has the DNA TGTGCCACCAGACTAGAAGTCTCCCACGAGCAGTACCTC.

The chain uses TRBV7-2 and TRBJ2-7, with 8 bases aligning to TRBD2. Germline V gene data show CDR1 as SGHTA and CDR2 as FQGNSA. V was pared by 1 base and J by 3 bases, with 5 bases of the junction left unmatched. This CDR3 comprises 15 residues. This CDR3 reads CASSLGVAGYYEQYF. In DNA, the CDR3 is TGTGCCAGCAGCTTAGGGGTAGCGGGGTACTACGAGCAGTACTTC.

The count of this clone is one. J is TRBJ1-3 and V is TRBV5-5; tentative D call: TRBD1 (5 bases). This CDR3 has 14 amino acids. Trimming took 0 bases from V and 4 from J, leaving 8 bases between them. Germline CDR1 reads SGHKS; CDR2 reads YYEKEE (reference sequence). For the CDR3, the DNA is TGTGCCAGCAGCTTGGTCAGGGCGGGAAACACCATATATTTT. Protein product: CASSLVRAGNTIYF.

This clone came up once. Other DNA sequences in this specimen translate into the identical CDR3. The rearrangement joins TRBV9 to TRBJ2-1; 13 bases line up with TRBD2. Germline values: CDR1 SGDLS, CDR2 YYNGEE. The CDR3 covers 16 residues. The junction had 3 bases not matched to a gene; V was cut back by 0 bases and J by 6 bases. CDR3 DNA: TGTGCCAGCAGCGTAGGTGGACTAGCGGGAGTCAATGAGCAGTTCTTC. Protein: CASSVGGLAGVNEQFF.

The count of this clone is one. V is TRBV30 and J is TRBJ2-5, with D perhaps TRBD1 (6 bases). The CDR3 has 15 residues. Germline-derived CDR1 and CDR2 are GTSNPN and SVGIG (reference sequence). The V end was cut by 3 bases, the J end by 5 bases, with 19 bases between. CDR3 in DNA: TGTGCCTGGAGGCCCGGCCAGGGGAAAAGGGAGACCCAGTACTTC. Translated, it gives CAWRPGQGKRETQYF.

This clone was observed at least ten times. This rearrangement joins TRBV6-1 to TRBJ2-7, with 8 bases lining up with TRBD1. J was trimmed by 5 bases and V by 6 bases; bases with no gene match: 9. CDR3 length: 14 amino acids. Germline V gene data show CDR1 as MNHNS and CDR2 as SASEGT. CDR3 nucleotide sequence: TGTGCCAGCAGAGGACAGGGAGAAATCCACGAGCAGTACTTC. Amino acids: CASRGQGEIHEQYF.

The gene calls are TRBV5-4 and TRBJ2-3; TRBD2 matches at 9 bases. Per the germline V gene, CDR1 is SGHNT and CDR2 is YYREEE (reference sequence). The junction had 6 bases not matched to a gene; V was cut back by 0 bases and J by 4 bases. The CDR3 has 16 residues. The CDR3 reads CASSLGELAGADTQYF. The CDR3 coding sequence is TGTGCCAGCAGCTTGGGTGAACTAGCGGGTGCAGATACGCAGTATTTT.

Details on this clone: Other nucleotide sequences from this sample produce the same CDR3. J is TRBJ1-1 and V is TRBV29-1, with TRBD1 matching 7 bases. The junction had 4 bases not matched to a gene; V was cut back by 4 bases and J by 5 bases. The CDR3 is 12 amino acids. Germline lookup yields CDR1 SQVTM and CDR2 ANQGSEA. The CDR3 loop is CSVGGGGTEAFF. The CDR3 DNA sequence: TGCAGCGTTGGAGGGGGCGGGACTGAAGCTTTCTTT.

The V gene is TRBV11-1, the J gene TRBJ2-7, with D perhaps matching TRBD1 (7 bases). Looked up from germline, CDR1 is SGHAT and CDR2 is FQDESV (reference sequence). The CDR3 length is 14 residues. The V end was cut by 5 bases, the J end by 2 bases, with 13 bases between. The chain's CDR3 is CASSRGTAAYEQYF. CDR3 sequence (DNA): TGTGCCAGCAGCCGCGGGACAGCTGCCTACGAGCAGTACTTC.

This clone occurred once. The chain uses TRBV28 and TRBJ2-5, with TRBD2 as a possible D gene (5 bases). The CDR3 runs 14 residues. V lost 4 bases, J lost 2 bases, and 11 bases lay in between. Germline assignment: CDR1 MDHEN and CDR2 SYDVKM. The CDR3 region is CASSYPREQETQYF. The CDR3, as DNA: TGTGCCAGCAGTTACCCTAGGGAGCAAGAGACCCAGTACTTC. The full variable domain, its missing parts supplied by reference TRBV28 and TRBJ2-5, is DVKVTQSSRYLVKRTGEKVFLECVQDMDHENMFWYRQDPGLGLRLIYFSYDVKMKEKGDIPEGYSVSREKKERFSLILESASTNQTSMYLCASSYPREQETQYFGPGTRLLVL.

This clone was recorded once. V gene TRBV27 combines with J gene TRBJ2-5; TRBD2 matches at 7 bases. V lost 6 bases to trimming and J lost 5 bases; unmatched junction nucleotides: 18. This CDR3 region has 17 residues. Germline V CDR1 and CDR2: MNHEY, SMNVEV (reference sequence). CDR3 nucleotide sequence: TGTGCCAGCAGGGGGGGTGGGGTCGGGAGGTGGCGGGAGACCCAGTACTTC. Translating gives CASRGGGVGRWRETQYF.

V usage is TRBV27 and J usage is TRBJ2-7; 11 bases are shared with TRBD2. Germline lookup yields CDR1 MNHEY and CDR2 SMNVEV (reference sequence). With 6 bases clipped from V and 3 bases from J, the junction kept 7 bases outside the gene matches. CDR3 size: 15 residues. In nucleotides, the CDR3 is TGTGCCAGCAGCCCCAAGACTAGCGGGGACTACGAGCAGTACTTC. Amino acid sequence: CASSPKTSGDYEQYF.

The gene calls are TRBV29-1 and TRBJ2-1; D is possibly TRBD2 (6 bases). Germline V CDR1 and CDR2: SQVTM, ANQGSEA. V gave up 4 bases and J gave up 9 bases, with 22 bases separating them. The CDR3 is made up of 15 amino acids. Here the CDR3 DNA reads TGCAGCGTTGCGAGGGACGTTGCCTCGGAGGGTGAGCAGTTCTTC. Amino acids: CSVARDVASEGEQFF.

This chain connects TRBV2 to TRBJ2-5, with D possibly TRBD1 on 6 matching bases. CDR1 is SNHLY, CDR2 FYNNEI, per germline. This CDR3 spans 15 amino acids. The V gene lost 0 bases and the J gene lost 6 bases, with 14 bases spanning the gap. The CDR3 region is CASSEASAGEQTQYF. CDR3 sequence (DNA): TGTGCCAGCAGTGAAGCGTCGGCAGGGGAACAGACCCAGTACTTC.